Reported below is one T cell receptor beta chain. V was clipped by 5 bases and J by 5 bases; unmatched bases: 7. There are 14 residues in the CDR3. The germline gives CDR1 SQVTM, CDR2 ANQGSEA. Generated by immunoSEQ multiplex PCR, the TCRdb table keeps only in-frame clones and is missing some. The data show about 180,000 clones, 80% to 85% seen once. The source of the sample is a study of blood T cell repertoires in COVID-19. About the research overall: Sample material is recorded as cDNA or gDNA derived from T cells, B-cell-depleted T cells, or PBMCs.

During active infection, Seattle patients enrolled and were then monitored through disease. Sequences were obtained from peripheral blood. The source is an elderly woman with COVID-19, enrolled during active disease. The J gene is TRBJ1-4, the V gene TRBV29-1, with 8 bases identical to TRBD1. The CDR3 nucleotides are TGCAGCGTTAGAACAGGGGGGACGAATGAAAAACTGTTTTTT. It specifies CSVRTGGTNEKLFF.